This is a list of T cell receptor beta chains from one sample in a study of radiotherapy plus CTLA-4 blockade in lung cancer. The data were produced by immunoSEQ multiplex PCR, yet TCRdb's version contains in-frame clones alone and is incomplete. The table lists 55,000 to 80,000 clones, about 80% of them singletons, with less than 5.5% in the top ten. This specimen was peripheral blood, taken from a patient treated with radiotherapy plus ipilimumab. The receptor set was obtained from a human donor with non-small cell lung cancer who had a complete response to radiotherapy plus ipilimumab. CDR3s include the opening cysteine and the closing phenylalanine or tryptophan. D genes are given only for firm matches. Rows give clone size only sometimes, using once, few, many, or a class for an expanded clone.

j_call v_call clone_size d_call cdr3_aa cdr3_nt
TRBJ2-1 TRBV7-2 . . CASSSGGVAVTYNEQFF TGTGCCAGCAGCTCCGGCGGGGTAGCGGTAACTTACAATGAGCAGTTCTTC
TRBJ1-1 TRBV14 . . CASSLIQGTEAFF TGTGCCAGCAGCCTAATACAGGGAACTGAAGCTTTCTTT
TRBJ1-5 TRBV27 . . CASSLGGRHGGFQPQHF TGTGCCAGCAGTTTAGGGGGGAGGCACGGAGGTTTTCAGCCCCAGCATTTT
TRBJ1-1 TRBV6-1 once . CASSADRNTEAFF TGTGCCAGCAGTGCGGATAGGAACACTGAAGCTTTCTTT
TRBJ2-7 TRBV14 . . CASSQEQYRYEQYF TGTGCCAGCAGCCAAGAGCAGTACCGCTACGAGCAGTACTTC
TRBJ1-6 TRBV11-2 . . CASRKGLFSYNSPLHF TGTGCCAGCCGCAAGGGGTTGTTCTCCTATAATTCACCCCTCCACTTT
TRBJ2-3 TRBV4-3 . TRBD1 CASSQDRGRLDTQYF TGCGCCAGCAGCCAAGACAGGGGGCGCCTCGATACGCAGTATTTT
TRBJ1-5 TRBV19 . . CASIGREWPQHF TGTGCCAGTATAGGCAGGGAATGGCCCCAGCATTTT
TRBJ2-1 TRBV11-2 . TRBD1 CASSLDRGQPYNEQFF TGTGCCAGCAGCTTAGATCGGGGACAGCCCTACAATGAGCAGTTCTTC
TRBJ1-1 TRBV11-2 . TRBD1 CASSSRDRGVYTEAFF TGTGCCAGCAGCTCCCGGGACAGGGGGGTTTACACTGAAGCTTTCTTT
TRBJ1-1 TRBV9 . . CASSPTRADTEAFF TGTGCCAGCAGCCCCACCCGGGCAGACACTGAAGCTTTCTTT
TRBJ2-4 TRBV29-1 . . CSVNSGSLAKNIQYF TGCAGCGTCAACTCGGGGTCTCTAGCCAAAAACATTCAGTACTTC
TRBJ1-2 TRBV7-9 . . CASSLDEYNYGYTF TGTGCCAGCAGCTTAGATGAGTATAACTATGGCTACACCTTC
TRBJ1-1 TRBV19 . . CASSILRRPRTFF TGTGCCAGTAGTATCCTCCGCAGGCCCAGGACTTTCTTT
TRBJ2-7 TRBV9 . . CASSVIPTSYEQYF TGTGCCAGCAGCGTAATTCCCACTTCCTACGAGCAGTACTTC
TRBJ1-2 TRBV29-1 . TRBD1 CSATAGQSNYGYTF TGCAGCGCCACAGCGGGACAGTCTAACTATGGCTACACCTTC
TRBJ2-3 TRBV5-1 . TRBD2 CASSFGGTTDTQYF TGCGCCAGCAGCTTCGGGGGGACCACAGATACGCAGTATTTT
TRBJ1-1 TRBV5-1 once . CASRVQENTEAFF TGCGCCAGCAGGGTTCAGGAGAACACTGAAGCTTTCTTT
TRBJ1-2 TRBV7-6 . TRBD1 CASSPTGIRLTNYGYTF TGTGCCAGCAGCCCGACAGGGATACGGTTAACGAACTATGGCTACACCTTC
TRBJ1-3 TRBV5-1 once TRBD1 CASSLGQGRSGNTIYF TGCGCCAGCAGCTTGGGACAGGGACGCTCTGGAAACACCATATATTTT
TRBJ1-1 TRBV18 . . CASSPPLSSQAFF TGTGCCAGCTCACCACCGCTTTCAAGCCAGGCTTTCTTT
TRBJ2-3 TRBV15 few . CATSRDRTHRTTDTQYF TGTGCCACCAGCAGAGATAGGACACACCGAACCACAGATACGCAGTATTTT